A selection of T cell receptor beta chains follows, all from one sample in a study of cytomegalovirus exposure and HLA in healthy donors. This table comes from immunoSEQ multiplex PCR, and its TCRdb copy is limited to in-frame clones, with some not included. The repertoire consists of about 160,000 clones, with about four fifths occurring once and the leading ten covering roughly 6.8%. Source material: PBMCs. These receptors were obtained from a man aged 50 or older in good health and CMV-seropositive. Each CDR3 is given with its conserved first and last residue. A D gene is named only where the DNA matches it firmly. Size tells how often a clone was seen (once, few, many) or the class of an expanded clone, and some rows leave it out.

J gene,V gene,D gene,clone size,CDR3 protein,CDR3 DNA
TRBJ1-1,TRBV20-1,TRBD1,-,CSARAQGQAFF,TGCAGTGCTAGAGCACAGGGGCAAGCTTTCTTT
TRBJ2-7,TRBV19,-,-,CASSISSWDEQYF,TGTGCCAGTAGTATTTCTAGCTGGGACGAGCAGTACTTC
TRBJ2-5,TRBV2,TRBD1,-,CASSGTGGETQYF,TGTGCCAGCAGTGGGACAGGGGGGGAGACCCAGTACTTC
TRBJ2-1,TRBV6-6,TRBD1,-,CASSYSRDRPYNEQFF,TGTGCCAGCAGTTACTCAAGGGACAGGCCCTACAATGAGCAGTTCTTC
TRBJ2-5,TRBV10-3,TRBD2,-,CAISDNREGGETQYF,TGTGCCATCAGCGACAATCGGGAGGGAGGGGAGACCCAGTACTTC
TRBJ2-1,TRBV2,TRBD2,-,CASSVAGGVDEQFF,TGTGCCAGCAGTGTAGCGGGAGGGGTGGATGAGCAGTTCTTC
TRBJ1-5,TRBV19,-,-,CASSILEGRLAGNQPQHF,TGTGCCAGTAGTATCCTGGAGGGTCGTCTGGCAGGCAATCAGCCCCAGCATTTT
TRBJ1-2,TRBV28,-,-,CASSWESGYGYTF,TGTGCCAGCAGTTGGGAGTCGGGCTATGGCTACACCTTC
TRBJ2-3,TRBV28,TRBD1,many,CASSLQGADTQYF,TGTGCCAGCAGCCTCCAGGGGGCGGATACGCAGTATTTT
TRBJ2-5,TRBV28,-,once,CASSSGQQETQYF,TGTGCCAGCAGTTCCGGACAGCAAGAGACCCAGTACTTC
TRBJ2-6,TRBV5-1,TRBD2,few,CASSRGAGANVLTF,TGCGCCAGCAGCCGGGGGGCTGGGGCCAACGTCCTGACTTTC
TRBJ1-3,TRBV7-9,-,-,CSSSSQVSGNTIYF,TGTTCCAGCAGCTCACAAGTCTCTGGAAACACCATATATTTT
TRBJ1-5,TRBV23-1,-,once,CASESTYRGGLFPRNQPQHF,TGCGCCAGCGAGTCAACCTATAGGGGGGGGCTTTTCCCCCGGAATCAGCCCCAGCATTTT
TRBJ2-5,TRBV9,TRBD2,-,CASSPYGTREGTQYF,TGTGCCAGCAGCCCTTATGGGACTAGGGAAGGGACCCAGTACTTC
TRBJ2-7,TRBV28,TRBD1,-,CASSPPGQASYEQYF,TGTGCCAGCAGCCCCCCGGGACAGGCCTCCTACGAGCAGTACTTC
TRBJ2-7,TRBV6-5,-,-,CASSYEESSYEQYF,TGTGCCAGCAGTTACGAAGAGAGCTCCTACGAGCAGTACTTC
TRBJ2-7,TRBV28,TRBD1,-,CASSRTGFPYEQYF,TGTGCCAGCAGTAGGACAGGGTTTCCCTACGAGCAGTACTTC
TRBJ1-2,TRBV6-1,TRBD1,-,CASSEFRGDRKPSNYGYTF,TGTGCCAGCAGTGAATTCAGAGGGGACAGGAAACCTTCTAACTATGGCTACACCTTC
TRBJ2-5,TRBV7-9,TRBD1,-,CASSSIQGADQETQYF,TGTGCCAGCAGCTCCATACAGGGGGCCGACCAAGAGACCCAGTACTTC
TRBJ2-7,TRBV30,TRBD2,-,CAWSQPGLASYEQYF,TGTGCCTGGAGTCAACCGGGACTAGCGTCCTACGAGCAGTACTTC
TRBJ2-7,TRBV27,TRBD2,-,CASSLKGLAETYEQYF,TGTGCCAGCAGTTTAAAAGGACTAGCGGAAACCTACGAGCAGTACTTC
TRBJ2-5,TRBV28,-,-,CASRNGGQETQYF,TGTGCCAGCAGGAACGGGGGCCAAGAGACCCAGTACTTC
TRBJ2-7,TRBV5-4,-,once,CASSHTGSEQYF,TGTGCCAGCAGCCACACGGGGAGCGAGCAGTACTTC
TRBJ2-1,TRBV28,TRBD2,-,CASSLGGSLTNEQFF,TGTGCCAGCAGTTTAGGCGGGAGCCTGACAAATGAGCAGTTCTTC
TRBJ1-1,TRBV29-1,-,-,CSADTEAFF,TGCAGCGCTGACACTGAAGCTTTCTTT
TRBJ2-3,TRBV19,TRBD2,-,CASSMRRETSTDTQYF,TGTGCCAGTAGTATGAGGCGGGAGACCAGCACAGATACGCAGTATTTT
TRBJ2-5,TRBV4-2,-,-,CASSTRQTETQYF,TGTGCCAGCAGCACCCGACAGACAGAGACCCAGTACTTC
TRBJ2-7,TRBV9,TRBD1,-,CASSVGQGALKEQYF,TGTGCCAGCAGCGTCGGACAGGGAGCCCTCAAGGAGCAGTACTTC
TRBJ1-5,TRBV11-2,-,-,CASSPARNQPQHF,TGTGCCAGCAGCCCGGCGAGGAATCAGCCCCAGCATTTT
TRBJ2-7,TRBV15,TRBD1,once,CATSMGQGYEQYF,TGTGCCACCAGCATGGGACAGGGGTACGAGCAGTACTTC
TRBJ1-5,TRBV6-5,TRBD1,-,CASSSTGGVNQPQHF,TGTGCCAGCAGTTCCACAGGGGGCGTGAATCAGCCCCAGCATTTT
TRBJ2-5,TRBV7-2,TRBD1,-,CASSRDRGETQYF,TGTGCCAGCAGCCGTGACAGGGGTGAGACCCAGTACTTC
TRBJ2-1,TRBV7-9,-,-,CASSHKINEQFF,TGTGCCAGCAGCCACAAAATCAATGAGCAGTTCTTC
TRBJ1-1,TRBV5-5,TRBD1,few,CASSFGQGAWNTEAFF,TGTGCCAGCAGCTTCGGACAGGGGGCTTGGAACACTGAAGCTTTCTTT
TRBJ2-5,TRBV7-9,TRBD2,-,CSSSLTSGRAGETQYF,TGTTCCAGCAGCTTAACTAGCGGGAGGGCCGGAGAGACCCAGTACTTC
TRBJ1-2,TRBV28,-,few,CASSSPLSGQRRGGYTF,TGTGCCAGCAGTTCCCCTCTCTCCGGACAAAGGCGGGGTGGCTACACCTTC
TRBJ1-5,TRBV19,-,-,CASSADRANQPQHF,TGTGCCAGTAGTGCGGACAGAGCAAATCAGCCCCAGCATTTT
TRBJ2-7,TRBV27,TRBD2,-,CASSPGTSGTAGQYF,TGTGCCAGCAGTCCAGGGACTAGCGGGACCGCTGGGCAGTACTTC
TRBJ1-5,TRBV7-8,-,-,CASSLAGQGGQPQHF,TGTGCCAGCAGCTTAGCTGGCCAGGGTGGTCAGCCCCAGCATTTT
TRBJ2-1,TRBV10-1,TRBD1,-,CASGDRAGDEQFF,TGCGCCAGCGGTGACAGGGCCGGCGATGAGCAGTTCTTC
TRBJ2-1,TRBV5-1,TRBD2,-,CASSMGTSGRSYNEQFF,TGCGCCAGCAGCATGGGGACTAGCGGGAGGTCCTACAATGAGCAGTTCTTC
TRBJ2-3,TRBV5-1,-,-,CASSPAYADTQYF,TGCGCCAGCAGCCCCGCCTATGCAGATACGCAGTATTTT
TRBJ1-2,TRBV30,-,few,CAWSGTVVDGYTF,TGTGCCTGGAGTGGGACAGTTGTTGATGGCTACACCTTC
TRBJ1-5,TRBV15,TRBD1,few,CATSQQGREPQHF,TGTGCCACCAGCCAACAGGGGCGAGAGCCCCAGCATTTT
TRBJ2-1,TRBV9,TRBD2,-,CASSVFEREDNEQFF,TGTGCCAGCAGCGTTTTTGAGCGGGAGGACAATGAGCAGTTCTTC
TRBJ2-3,TRBV6-1,-,-,CASSEWRASTDTQYF,TGTGCCAGCAGTGAATGGCGGGCTTCCACAGATACGCAGTATTTT
TRBJ2-2,TRBV29-1,-,-,CSVVLTGQITGELFF,TGCAGCGTTGTATTGACAGGCCAGATCACCGGGGAGCTGTTTTTT
TRBJ1-6,TRBV6-6,-,-,CASSYSAPQNSPLHF,TGTGCCAGCAGTTACTCGGCCCCCCAGAATTCACCCCTCCACTTT
TRBJ1-2,TRBV5-5,TRBD1,few,CASSLVDGARGYGYTF,TGTGCCAGCAGCTTGGTCGACGGGGCCAGGGGGTATGGCTACACCTTC
TRBJ2-2,TRBV14,-,-,CASSQVAYSNTGELFF,TGTGCCAGCAGCCAAGTTGCGTACAGCAACACCGGGGAGCTGTTTTTT
TRBJ2-3,TRBV7-3,TRBD2,few,CASSFRCGRPLSTDTQYF,TGTGCCAGCAGCTTCCGCTGCGGGAGGCCTCTGAGCACAGATACGCAGTATTTT
TRBJ2-7,TRBV28,TRBD2,-,CASSFSKRDAEQYF,TGTGCCAGCAGTTTTAGCAAGCGGGATGCCGAGCAGTACTTC
TRBJ1-1,TRBV19,TRBD1,-,CASSSAGQGLEAFF,TGTGCCAGTAGTAGCGCGGGACAGGGGTTAGAAGCTTTCTTT
TRBJ2-7,TRBV21-1,-,-,CASSKGLAGGSAYEQYF,TGTGCCAGCAGCAAAGGACTAGCGGGAGGATCAGCCTACGAGCAGTACTTC
TRBJ2-4,TRBV20-1,TRBD1,-,CSADRGTIQYF,TGCAGTGCTGACAGGGGAACCATTCAGTACTTC